The entry below describes one T cell receptor (beta chain). Its antigen remains unidentified. Germline CDR1 reads SGHRS; CDR2 reads YFSETQ. V dropped 5 bases and J dropped 4 bases, with 13 bases sitting between them. The CDR3 has 15 residues. Sequenced by immunoSEQ multiplex PCR; TCRdb stores in-frame clones only, minus some. The table records about 150,000 clones, approximately 91% of them present only once. This sample is part of a study of T cell responses to AZD1222 COVID-19 vaccine. Findings and caveats of the study: Close to half of all spike-specific TCRs reportedly target regions of the variants that are unmutated. Scientists sampled the repertoires only once the peak T cell response had passed. The donors showed a predominance of white British ancestry and of females, with possible underestimation of clonal diversity.

V is TRBV5-1 and J is TRBJ1-6; no clear D gene. This receptor was identified in an adult who received the AZD1222 COVID-19 vaccine. Sample: peripheral blood, taken 28 days after the second AZD1222 dose. CDR3 bases: TGCGCCAGCAGATATGGGGAACGTTATAATTCACCCCTCCACTTT. Translation gives CASRYGERYNSPLHF.